The 3 T cell receptor beta chains listed next were all sequenced from one sample in a study of T cell repertoires in cytomegalovirus infection. Using its own MiXCR run on the reads, TCRdb lists one record per CDR3 protein. The profile covers 250,000 or so distinct CDR3 sequences, with roughly an eighth appearing a single time and about 1.5% taken by the ten largest. The sample comprised PBMCs. The receptors originated from a human donor in good health (CMV status not recorded). Some clones in this sample may be carry-over from other donors' samples.

The chain combines TRBV29-1 with TRBJ2-3, with D possibly being TRBD2 (7 bases). V dropped 2 bases and J dropped 0 bases, with 12 bases sitting between them. Germline V lookup: CDR1 SQVTM, CDR2 ANQGSEA. The CDR3 loop spans 15 amino acids. The CDR3 spells CSVETGRGSTDTQYF. Here the CDR3 DNA reads TGCAGCGTTGAAACGGGGAGGGGGAGCACAGATACGCAGTATTTT.

This clonotype came up many times. The gene calls are TRBV6-2 or TRBV6-3 and TRBJ1-1; D is undetermined. CDR1 and CDR2 from the germline V gene are MNHEY and SVGEGT. CDR3 length: 14 amino acids. Deletions cut 5 bases from V and 5 bases from J, with 15 bases between. This CDR3 reads CASSGPGFGTEAFF. CDR3 nucleotide sequence: TGTGCCAGCAGTGGTCCCGGGTTTGGGACTGAAGCTTTCTTT.

This sequence joins TRBV7-9 and TRBJ2-5, with 7 bases matching TRBD2. CDR1 is SEHNR, CDR2 FQNEAQ, per germline (reference sequence). The CDR3 is made up of 15 amino acids. V was pared by 5 bases and J by 1 base, with 7 bases of the junction left unmatched. The CDR3, as DNA: TGTGCCAGCAGCCCTCCGGGCGGGGGCCAAGAGACCCAGTACTTC. It translates to CASSPPGGGQETQYF. Using reference TRBV7-9 and TRBJ2-5 for the parts outside the CDR3, the full variable domain is DTGVSQNPRHKITKRGQNVTFRCDPISEHNRLYWYRQTLGQGPEFLTYFQNEAQLEKSRLLSDRFSAERPKGSFSTLEIQRTEQGDSAMYLCASSPPGGGQETQYFGPGTRLLVL.